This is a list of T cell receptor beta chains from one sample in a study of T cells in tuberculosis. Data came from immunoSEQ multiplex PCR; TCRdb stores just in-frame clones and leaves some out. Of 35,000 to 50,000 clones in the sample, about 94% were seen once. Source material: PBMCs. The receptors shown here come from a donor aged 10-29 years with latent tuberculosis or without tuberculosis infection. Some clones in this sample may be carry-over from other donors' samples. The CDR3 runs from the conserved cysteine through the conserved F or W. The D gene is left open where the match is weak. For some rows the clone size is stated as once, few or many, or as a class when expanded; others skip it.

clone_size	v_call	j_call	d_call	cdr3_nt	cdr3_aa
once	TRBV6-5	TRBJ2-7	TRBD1	TGTGCCAGCAGTCCACGACAGGGGGTCTACGAGCAGTACTTC	CASSPRQGVYEQYF
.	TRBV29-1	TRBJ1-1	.	TGCAGCGTTGAAGATGATGCGGCTGAAGCTTTCTTT	CSVEDDAAEAFF
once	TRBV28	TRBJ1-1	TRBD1	TGTGCCAGCAGTAGGGACAGGGGGCAAAACACTGAAGCTTTCTTT	CASSRDRGQNTEAFF
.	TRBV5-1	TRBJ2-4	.	TGCGCCAGCAGCCCCTCAGGGTCCGCAAACATTCAGTACTTC	CASSPSGSANIQYF
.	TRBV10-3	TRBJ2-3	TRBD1	TGTGCCATCAGTGTTTCAAACAGGGGTCTGTGGACAGATACGCAGTATTTT	CAISVSNRGLWTDTQYF
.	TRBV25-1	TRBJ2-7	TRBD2	TGTGCCAGCAGTGTACCGGGACTAGCGGTCTACGAGCAGTACTTC	CASSVPGLAVYEQYF
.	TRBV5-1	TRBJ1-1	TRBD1	TGCGCCAGCAGCTTGGCGCTACAGGGGGGTTGGACTGAAGCTTTCTTT	CASSLALQGGWTEAFF
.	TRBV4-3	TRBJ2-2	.	TGCGCCAGCAGCCAAGATTCCAGGGCGACCACCGGGGAGCTGTTTTTT	CASSQDSRATTGELFF
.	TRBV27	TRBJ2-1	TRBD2	TGTGCCAGCAGTTTCCCCGGTCGACTAGCGGGAGGTGACAATGAGCAGTTCTTC	CASSFPGRLAGGDNEQFF
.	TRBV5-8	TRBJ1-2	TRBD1	TGTGCCAGCAGCCGGACAGGGGGCGCGTTATTTTCCGGCTACACCTTC	CASSRTGGALFSGYTF
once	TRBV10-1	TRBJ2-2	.	TGCGCCAGCAGTGAGGTCGGAGGACCGAACACCGGGGAGCTGTTTTTT	CASSEVGGPNTGELFF
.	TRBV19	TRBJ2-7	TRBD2	TGTGCCAGTAGTACGAAGACTAGCGGGGTATACGAGCAGTACTTC	CASSTKTSGVYEQYF
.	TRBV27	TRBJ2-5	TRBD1	TGTGCCAGCAGACCTCGACAGGGGACTCAAGAGACCCAGTACTTC	CASRPRQGTQETQYF
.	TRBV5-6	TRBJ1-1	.	TGTGCCAGCAGCTTGGATTTCTCCGGCACTGAAGCTTTCTTT	CASSLDFSGTEAFF
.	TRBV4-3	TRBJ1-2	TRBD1	TGCGCCAGCAGCCACCAGGGGGCACCTTATGGCTACACCTTC	CASSHQGAPYGYTF
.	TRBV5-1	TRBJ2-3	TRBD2	TGCGCCACCAGTAGCGGGAGTGCAGATACGCAGTATTTT	CATSSGSADTQYF
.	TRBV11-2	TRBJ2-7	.	TGTGCCAGCAGCTCGGACAGCTACGAGCAGTACTTC	CASSSDSYEQYF
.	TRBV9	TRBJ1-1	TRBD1	TGTGCCAGCAGCGTAGAGCACAGGGGGAACACTGAAGCTTTCTTT	CASSVEHRGNTEAFF
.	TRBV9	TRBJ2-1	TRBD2	TGTGCCAGCAGCGTAGGAACTGGGACTAGCGGGAGGTTTTACAATGAGCAGTTCTTC	CASSVGTGTSGRFYNEQFF
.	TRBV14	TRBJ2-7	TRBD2	TGTGCCAGCAGCCAATTACTAGCGGGTATCTACGAGCAGTACTTC	CASSQLLAGIYEQYF
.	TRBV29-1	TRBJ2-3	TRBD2	TGCAGCTCCGTTCTAGCGGGGTTGGGAGATACGCAGTATTTT	CSSVLAGLGDTQYF
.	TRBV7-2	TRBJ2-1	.	TGTGCCAGCAGCTTAGGCGCCAGGGTATACAATGAGCAGTTCTTC	CASSLGARVYNEQFF
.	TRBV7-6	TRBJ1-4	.	TGTGCCAGCGGGCAGGTCCTTGAAAAACTGTTTTTT	CASGQVLEKLFF
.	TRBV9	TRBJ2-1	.	TGTGCCAGCAGCGTACAATGGGAGTTAAACAATGAGCAGTTCTTC	CASSVQWELNNEQFF
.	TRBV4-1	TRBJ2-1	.	TGCGCCAGCAGCTACCGACTGAAATCCTTGGATGAGCAGTTCTTC	CASSYRLKSLDEQFF
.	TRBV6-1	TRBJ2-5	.	TGTGCCAGCAGTGATTGGAGGGCCAGGGAGACCCAGTACTTC	CASSDWRARETQYF
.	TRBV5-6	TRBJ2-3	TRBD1	TGCGCCAGCAGCTTGGACAGGAGAAACACAGATACGCAGTATTTT	CASSLDRRNTDTQYF
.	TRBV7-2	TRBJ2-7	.	TGTGCCAGCAGCATAAAATTCCCCTACGAGCAGTACTTC	CASSIKFPYEQYF
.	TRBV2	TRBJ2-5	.	TGTGCCAGCAGTGAATTATCGGGGGAAGAGACCCAGTACTTC	CASSELSGEETQYF
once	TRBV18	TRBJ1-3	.	TGTGCCAGCTCACCACCGGGTACAGCTGGAAACACCATATATTTT	CASSPPGTAGNTIYF
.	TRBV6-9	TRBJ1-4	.	TGTGCCAGCGGGTCCGGGAGGGAAAAACTGTTTTTT	CASGSGREKLFF
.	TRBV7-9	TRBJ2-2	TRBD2	TGTGCCAGTGCCCGGGGGGGCACGACGAACACCGGGGAGCTGTTTTTT	CASARGGTTNTGELFF
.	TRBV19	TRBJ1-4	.	TGTGCCAGTAGTGGGAGTGAAAAACTGTTTTTT	CASSGSEKLFF
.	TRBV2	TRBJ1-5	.	TGTGCCAGCAGTGAAGCGGCAGGTCGAAATCAGCCCCAGCATTTT	CASSEAAGRNQPQHF
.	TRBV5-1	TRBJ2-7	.	TGCGCCAGCAGCTTGCCAGGGGCGTATGAGCAGTACTTC	CASSLPGAYEQYF
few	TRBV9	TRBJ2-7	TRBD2	TGTGCCAGCAGCGTAGGCGGGAGCTCCTACGAGCAGTACTTC	CASSVGGSSYEQYF
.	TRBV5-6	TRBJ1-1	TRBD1	TGTGCCAGCACCTCGACGACAGGGAGCACTGAAGCTTTCTTT	CASTSTTGSTEAFF
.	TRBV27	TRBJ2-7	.	TGTGCCAGCAGCCGGGACAAGGGCCTATTAGGTCCATTCCTTACCGAGCAGTACTTC	CASSRDKGLLGPFLTEQYF
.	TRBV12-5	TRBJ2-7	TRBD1	TGTGCTAGTGGTTTGGAGGGAACAGGGGTACGGGCCTACGAGCAGTACTTC	CASGLEGTGVRAYEQYF
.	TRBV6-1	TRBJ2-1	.	TGTGCCAGCGTGCTTATTCGGGACAATGAGCAGTTCTTC	CASVLIRDNEQFF
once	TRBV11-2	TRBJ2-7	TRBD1	TGTGCCAGCAGCTTAGGACAGGGGGCGAGGTCCTACGAGCAGTACTTC	CASSLGQGARSYEQYF
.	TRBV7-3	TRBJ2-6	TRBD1	TGTGCCAGCAGCCCCCGGGGGACAGGGTACTCTGGGGCCAACGTCCTGACTTTC	CASSPRGTGYSGANVLTF
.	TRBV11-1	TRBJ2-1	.	TGTGCCAGCAGCTTAGGACCAGGGTACGCGATTTTCAATGAGCAGTTCTTC	CASSLGPGYAIFNEQFF
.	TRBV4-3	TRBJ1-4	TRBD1	TGCGCCAGCAGCCTTACAGGGGGCCCAACTAATGAAAAACTGTTTTTT	CASSLTGGPTNEKLFF
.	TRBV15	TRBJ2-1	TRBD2	TGTGCCACCAGCCCAAGACTAGCCACCCTCTCGAATGAGCAGTTCTTC	CATSPRLATLSNEQFF
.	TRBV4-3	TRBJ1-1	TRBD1	TGCGCCAGCAGCCAATTGACAGGGGGATGGACTGAAGCTTTCTTT	CASSQLTGGWTEAFF
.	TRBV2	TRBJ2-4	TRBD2	TGTGCCAGCAGTGATAGCGGGATGGGCAAAAACATTCAGTACTTC	CASSDSGMGKNIQYF
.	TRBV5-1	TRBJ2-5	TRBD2	TGCGCCAGCAGCCGGGGACTAGCGGGAGGAGAGACCCAGTACTTC	CASSRGLAGGETQYF
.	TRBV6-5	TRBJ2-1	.	TGTGCCAGCAGTTACTCGATTGGGGCTGAGCAGTTCTTC	CASSYSIGAEQFF